This TCR beta chain was sequenced in a study of high-grade serous ovarian cancer treatment subgroups. Study-wide context: Mean per sample: around 14,000 reads, some 7,500 unique TCR beta rearrangements.

The protocol was immunoSEQ multiplex PCR, while the TCRdb copy is restricted to in-frame clones and leaves out a portion. The data contain just over 35,000 clones, around three quarters of them singletons. Tumor tissue was taken before any definitive surgery or chemotherapy was given. The CDR3 runs 14 residues. Germline V CDR1 and CDR2: SGHTA, FQGTGA. Trimming took 0 bases from V and 7 from J, leaving 9 bases between them. The sequence was collected from a human donor with high-grade serous ovarian cancer. The J gene is TRBJ2-2, the V gene TRBV7-3; D is possibly TRBD2 (5 bases). Sequencing was done on a sample of tumor tissue. CDR3 amino acids: CASSLTPGDGELFF. In nucleotides, the CDR3 is TGTGCCAGCAGCTTAACGCCCGGGGACGGGGAGCTGTTTTTT.